One and the same sample provided the 12 T cell receptor beta chains below, sequenced in a study of blood T cell repertoires in COVID-19. Clones were read by immunoSEQ multiplex PCR, and TCRdb kept only the in-frame ones, dropping some. The repertoire holds a few hundred thousand clones, with 80% as singletons. Sequenced sample: peripheral blood. The origin of the receptors is a human donor in a cohort sampled during active COVID-19.

The chain combines TRBV24-1 with TRBJ1-1; 11 bases match TRBD1. This CDR3 spans 15 amino acids. Germline CDR1 KGHDR, CDR2 SFDVKD. With 2 bases clipped from V and 5 bases from J, the junction kept 3 bases outside the gene matches. CDR3 bases: TGTGCCACCAGTGATTCGGACAGGGGGCAAACTGAAGCTTTCTTT. The encoded protein is CATSDSDRGQTEAFF.

CDR3 bases: TGTGCCAGTAGTTTATCCTTTTCTGACTATGGCTACACCTTC. Translated: CASSLSFSDYGYTF. V usage is TRBV19 and J usage is TRBJ1-2; D is undetermined. Trimming took off 5 bases at V and 3 bases at J, with 13 bases between the two ends. The CDR3 length is 14 residues. Germline CDR1 is LNHDA and CDR2 is SQIVND (reference sequence).

This clone was picked up a small number of times. The V and J genes are TRBV27 and TRBJ2-1, with D perhaps TRBD1 (5 bases). The CDR3 consists of 14 residues. The V and J ends lost 2 bases and 11 bases respectively, with 16 bases between them. The V gene's germline CDR1 is MNHEY and CDR2 SMNVEV (reference sequence). The CDR3 region is CASSLRGAFSKQFF. As DNA, the CDR3 is TGTGCCAGCAGTTTAAGGGGCGCCTTTTCTAAGCAGTTCTTC.

The chain uses TRBV28 and TRBJ1-1; 7 nucleotides agree with TRBD1. The CDR3 spans 15 residues. Germline V gene data show CDR1 as MDHEN and CDR2 as SYDVKM. After removal of 5 bases from V and 1 base from J, the junction contained 7 bases not matched to a gene. The CDR3: CASSVDRVGNTEAFF. The CDR3 DNA follows: TGTGCCAGCAGTGTCGACAGGGTGGGGAACACTGAAGCTTTCTTT.

The chain has TRBV5-1 and TRBJ1-1; a possible D gene is TRBD1 (5 bases). There are 12 residues in the CDR3. Germline V CDR1 and CDR2: SGHRS, YFSETQ. V gave up 0 bases and J gave up 10 bases, with 10 bases separating them. CDR3 loop: CASSLGGGGAFF. DNA of the CDR3: TGCGCCAGCAGCTTGGGGGGCGGTGGAGCTTTCTTT.

The gene calls are TRBV28 and TRBJ1-3; D is unresolved. V gave up 4 bases and J gave up 1 base, with 11 bases separating them. CDR3 length: 15 residues. CDR1 and CDR2 from the germline V gene are MDHEN and SYDVKM. The CDR3 DNA is TGTGCCAGCAGTTCCCCGGGTCTGTCTGGAAACACCATATATTTT. It translates to CASSSPGLSGNTIYF.

This chain links TRBV3-1 (or the pseudogene TRBV3-2) with TRBJ2-5, with 13 bases lining up with TRBD2. V lost 6 bases, J lost 5 bases, and 12 bases stayed unmatched. The germline V gene has CDR1 LGHDT and CDR2 YNNKEL (reference sequence). The CDR3 consists of 17 residues. The CDR3 protein is CASRRGTSGTLWETQYF. The DNA of the CDR3 is TGTGCCAGCAGAAGGGGGACTAGCGGGACCCTATGGGAGACCCAGTACTTC.

The rearrangement links TRBV28 to TRBJ2-7; 11 positions match TRBD1. The V segment lost 3 bases and the J segment 6 bases; nucleotides outside the gene matches: 1. Germline V gene sequence: CDR1 MDHEN, CDR2 SYDVKM. This CDR3 is 13 amino acids long. CDR3 DNA sequence: TGTGCCAGCAGTTTCGGGACAGGGGGCGAGCAGTACTTC. Residues: CASSFGTGGEQYF.

This chain links TRBV2 with TRBJ2-7; TRBD1 matches at 8 bases. CDR1 and CDR2 (germline): SNHLY, FYNNEI. The CDR3 runs to 13 residues. V lost 10 bases, J lost 7 bases, and 12 bases stayed unmatched. CDR3 sequence (DNA): TGTGCCATCGGCTGGGACAGGCCGAGGGAGCAGTACTTC. As protein: CAIGWDRPREQYF.

V gene TRBV3-1 (or the pseudogene TRBV3-2) combines with J gene TRBJ2-7; 11 bases are a match to TRBD2. V was clipped by 4 bases and J by 4 bases; unmatched bases: 6. Looked up from germline, CDR1 is LGHDT and CDR2 is YNNKEL (reference sequence). The CDR3 loop spans 15 amino acids. CDR3 DNA: TGTGCCAGCAGCCCACAGACTAGCGGGGATTACGAGCAGTACTTC. Translation gives CASSPQTSGDYEQYF.

The chain has TRBV6-4 and TRBJ1-6, with D perhaps TRBD1 (5 bases). The V and J ends lost 0 bases and 10 bases respectively, with 13 bases between them. The CDR3 has 15 amino acids. The germline CDR1 and CDR2 sequences are MRHNA and SNTAGT. The CDR3 loop reads CASSDSGQGWSPLHF. The CDR3 coding sequence is TGTGCCAGCAGTGACTCCGGGCAGGGTTGGTCACCCCTCCACTTT.

The chain joins TRBV28 to TRBJ2-1, with 9 bases matching TRBD2. V trimming: 5 bases; J trimming: 0 bases; junction bases outside the gene matches: 5. The CDR3 has 16 amino acids. CDR1 is MDHEN, CDR2 SYDVKM, per germline. CDR3 nucleotide sequence: TGTGCCAGCAGTCCCAATAGCGGGAGCTCCTACAATGAGCAGTTCTTC. Its translation: CASSPNSGSSYNEQFF.